Presented here are 4 T cell receptor beta chains from one specimen sequenced in a study of blood T cell repertoires in COVID-19 (dated by TCRdb to 2018 to 2020). The protocol used for the library was the immunoSEQ multiplex PCR assay. The table comes from immuneACCESS by way of TCRdb, which keeps in-frame sequences with V and J called. Part of the clones is missing from these tables; in studies checked, under half for an unresolved V gene and the rest for unknown reasons. This sample gives 250,000 to 350,000 clones in total; 88% of them show up just once. The top ten constitute about 10% of the sample. Sequenced sample: peripheral blood. These receptors came from a woman in her twenties or thirties with COVID-19, enrolled during active disease.

The V and J genes are TRBV5-1 and TRBJ1-2; possible D gene TRBD1, 6 bases. Germline V gene lookup returns CDR1 SGHRS and CDR2 YFSETQ. The CDR3 length is 16 residues. Trimming cost V 1 base and J 8 bases, with 21 bases left between them. The CDR3 here is CASSLKTGQIRVGYTF. The CDR3 DNA follows: TGCGCCAGCAGCTTGAAGACAGGCCAGATTAGAGTCGGCTACACCTTC.

The chain recombines TRBV30 with TRBJ2-1, with TRBD1 as a possible D gene (5 bases). CDR1 and CDR2 from the germline V gene are GTSNPN and SVGIG (reference sequence). The CDR3 is made up of 15 amino acids. V lost 5 bases and J 4 bases, leaving 18 bases between the germline ends. CDR3 in amino acids: CAWGRGQGDYNEQFF. The CDR3 DNA reads as TGTGCCTGGGGTCGTGGGCAGGGCGATTACAATGAGCAGTTCTTC.

With regard to this clone: Mismatch with germline at one junction end may stem from a read error. This specimen includes other DNA sequences encoding the same CDR3. The chain carries TRBV28 and TRBJ2-7; the match to TRBD1 covers 8 bases. This CDR3 spans 15 amino acids. Germline V gene data show CDR1 as MDHEN and CDR2 as SYDVKM. This chain's CDR3 is CASSHAGTGGYEQYF. The CDR3 DNA reads as TGCGCCAGCAGTCACGCCGGGACAGGAGGCTACGAGCAGTACTTC. Full variable domain (missing parts from reference TRBV28 and TRBJ2-7): DVKVTQSSRYLVKRTGEKVFLECVQDMDHENMFWYRQDPGLGLRLIYFSYDVKMKEKGDIPEGYSVSREKKERFSLILESASTNQTSMYLCASSHAGTGGYEQYFGPGTRLTVT.

This sequence joins TRBV28 and TRBJ1-2, with D perhaps matching TRBD1 (6 bases). This CDR3 is 14 amino acids long. Germline V gene data show CDR1 as MDHEN and CDR2 as SYDVKM. CDR3: CGTAWARGSYGYTF. The DNA of the CDR3 is TGTGGTACAGCATGGGCCAGGGGATCATATGGCTACACCTTC.